What follows describes a single T cell receptor beta chain. Its target is unknown. This sample was taken from a study of cytomegalovirus exposure and HLA in healthy donors. Study-wide results and caveats: Links to common viral pathogens appeared, in a later analysis, for several of the most significant clusters. The investigators catalogued 150 to 200 TCR beta chains as cytomegalovirus-associated.

A multiplex PCR was run with 60 Vbeta primers and 13 Jbeta primers. The method was immunoSEQ multiplex PCR; TCRdb's version includes in-frame clones alone and lacks a portion of them. This table holds approximately 120,000 clones, around three quarters found once. The receptor was derived from a woman aged 50 to 60 in good health and CMV-seropositive. Input material: PBMCs.

As DNA, the CDR3 is TGTGCCAGCAGCCCTCAGGGACAGGGACAAGAGACCCAGTACTTC. Translating it yields CASSPQGQGQETQYF. The rearrangement joins TRBV7-3 to TRBJ2-5, with 9 positions matching TRBD1. Per germline, CDR1 SGHTA and CDR2 FQGTGA. The CDR3 has 15 residues. Trimming at V came to 5 bases and at J to 2 bases, leaving 6 bases not matched to a gene. Supplemented by reference TRBV7-3 and TRBJ2-5, the full variable domain reads GAGVSQTPSNKVTEKGKYVELRCDPISGHTALYWYRQSLGQGPEFLIYFQGTGAADDSGLPNDRFFAVRPEGSVSTLKIQRTERGDSAVYLCASSPQGQGQETQYFGPGTRLLVL.